This T cell receptor (beta chain) was captured by sequencing in a study of shared clonotypes between healthy human individuals. CDR3 length: 15 amino acids. Clones were sequenced by immunoSEQ multiplex PCR, and TCRdb holds only the in-frame ones, with some missing. The data contain some 2,500,000 clones, roughly 93% of them singletons. The V call is TRBV21-1, the J call TRBJ2-7; the DNA was not compared with TRBD2, the D call given in the table. TRBV21-1 is shown as a pseudogene. The clonotype originates from a man between 18 and 35 years old in good health. Some clones in this sample may be carry-over from other donors' samples. The sample comprised naive CD4+ T cells from PBMCs. This sample's subset: CD45RA+ positively selected. The CDR3 DNA reads TGTGCCAGCAGCAAAGAAACTAGCGGGAGGTGGGAGCAGTACTTC. Translated, it gives CASSKETSGRWEQYF.